Here is one T cell receptor beta chain with its context. The data were taken from a study of shared clonotypes between healthy human individuals. On the study more broadly: CD4 naive and memory got three plates each, CD8 naive two, CD8 memory one.

The naive CD8 population came from CD45RO-negative cells selected for CCR7, without terminally differentiated effector memory CD45RA+ cells. Libraries were prepared by immunoSEQ multiplex PCR; TCRdb keeps only in-frame clonotypes and omits some of them. The table lists around 700,000 clones, 92% of them singletons. This CDR3 region has 15 residues. This TCR came from a man younger than 45 in good health. The genes are TRBV21-1 and TRBJ2-7; the DNA was not compared with TRBD2, the D call given in the table. TRBV21-1 is a pseudogene locus. The material sequenced was naive CD8+ T cells sorted from blood. In nucleotides, the CDR3 is TGTGCCAGCAGTATACCGGGACTTCTCTCCTACGAGCAGTACTTC. Amino acids: CASSIPGLLSYEQYF.